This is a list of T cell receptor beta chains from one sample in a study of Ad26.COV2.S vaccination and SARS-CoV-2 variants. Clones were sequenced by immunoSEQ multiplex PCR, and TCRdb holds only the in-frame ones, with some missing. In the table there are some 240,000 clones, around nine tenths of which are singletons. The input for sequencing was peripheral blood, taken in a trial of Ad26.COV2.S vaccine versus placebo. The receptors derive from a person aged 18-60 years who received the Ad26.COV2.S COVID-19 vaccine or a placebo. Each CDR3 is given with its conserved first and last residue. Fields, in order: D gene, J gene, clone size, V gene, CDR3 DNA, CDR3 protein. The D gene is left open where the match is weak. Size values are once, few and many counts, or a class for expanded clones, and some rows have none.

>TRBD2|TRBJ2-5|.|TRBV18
TGTGCCAGCTCAATACGGGGACTAAGGGTAGAGACCCAGTACTTC
CASSIRGLRVETQYF
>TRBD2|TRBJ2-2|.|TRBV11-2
TGTGCCAGCACCTATAGCGGGATTTGGGGAACCGGGGAGCTGTTTTTT
CASTYSGIWGTGELFF
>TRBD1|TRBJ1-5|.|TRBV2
TGTGCCAGTGGCCCGACAGGGGGCTTGAATCAGCCCCAGCATTTT
CASGPTGGLNQPQHF
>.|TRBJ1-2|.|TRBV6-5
TGTGCCAGCAGTTACTGGCAGGGGAACGACTACACCTTC
CASSYWQGNDYTF
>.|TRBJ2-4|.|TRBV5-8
TGTGCCAGCAGCCCCTCACTCCTAGCCAAAAACATTCAGTACTTC
CASSPSLLAKNIQYF
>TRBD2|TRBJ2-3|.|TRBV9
TGTGCCAGCAGCGTATTGGGGACTAGCGGGGACCCCACAGATACGCAGTATTTT
CASSVLGTSGDPTDTQYF
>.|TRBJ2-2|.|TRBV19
TGTGCCAGTAGGGAGAACACCGGGGAGCTGTTTTTT
CASRENTGELFF
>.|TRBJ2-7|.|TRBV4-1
TGCGCCAGCAGCCCCGGGGCCTACTCCTACGAGCAGTACTTC
CASSPGAYSYEQYF
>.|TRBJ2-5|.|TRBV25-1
TGTGCCAGCAGTGATCCCTCTGATGGGCGTCCCCAGGAGACCCAGTACTTC
CASSDPSDGRPQETQYF
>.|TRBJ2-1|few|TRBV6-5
TGTGCCACAGTAGGAGGCGCGCCCTTGTTTGAGCAGTTCTTC
CATVGGAPLFEQFF
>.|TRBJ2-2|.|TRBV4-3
TGCGCCAGCAGCCAAGATTGGGCAAACACCGGGGAGCTGTTTTTT
CASSQDWANTGELFF
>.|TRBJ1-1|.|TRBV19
TGTGCCAGTAGTCGCCTGACAGTGAGGGGCACTGAAGCTTTCTTT
CASSRLTVRGTEAFF
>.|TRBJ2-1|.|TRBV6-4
TGTGCCAGCAGTGACTCTTATCGGAGCCCCAAACACAATGAGCAGTTCTTC
CASSDSYRSPKHNEQFF
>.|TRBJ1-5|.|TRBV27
TGTGCCAGCAGTTACGGACCGATTAATCAGCCCCAGCATTTT
CASSYGPINQPQHF
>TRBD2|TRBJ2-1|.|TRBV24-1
TGTGCCACCAGCGCCTCCGGGACTAGCGGCTACAATGAGCAGTTCTTC
CATSASGTSGYNEQFF
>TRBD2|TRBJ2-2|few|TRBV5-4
TGTGCCAGCAGCCCACCGGGACTAGCGGGGCCCGGGGAGCTGTTTTTT
CASSPPGLAGPGELFF
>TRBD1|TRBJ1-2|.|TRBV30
TGTGCCTGGAGTGGACAGGGGGCGCTTGGCTACACCTTC
CAWSGQGALGYTF
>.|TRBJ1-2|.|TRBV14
TGTGCCAGCAGCCATGTGGTGGCGGGGGGCTATGGCTACACCTTC
CASSHVVAGGYGYTF
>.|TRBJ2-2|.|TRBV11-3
TGTGCCAGCAGCTTCGGGGGGCTTAACACCGGGGAGCTGTTTTTT
CASSFGGLNTGELFF
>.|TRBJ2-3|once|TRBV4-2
TGTGCCAGCAGCCAAGGATACGGGGGCACAGATACGCAGTATTTT
CASSQGYGGTDTQYF
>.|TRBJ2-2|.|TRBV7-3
TGTGCCAGCAGCCCCGGGGGAACGAACACCGGGGAGCTGTTTTTT
CASSPGGTNTGELFF
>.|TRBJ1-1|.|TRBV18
TGTGCCAGCTCCCCGTCGGGAACGGTGAACACTGAAGCTTTCTTT
CASSPSGTVNTEAFF
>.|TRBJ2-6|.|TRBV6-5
TGTGCCAGCAGTCGCGGACAGACTGGGGCCAACGTCCTGACTTTC
CASSRGQTGANVLTF
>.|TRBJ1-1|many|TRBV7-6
TGTGCCAGCACCCCCTCTTCGGGGGGTAACACTGAAGCTTTCTTT
CASTPSSGGNTEAFF
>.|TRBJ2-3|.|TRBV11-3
TGTGCCAGCAGCTTAGAGCGGGATCCCACAGATACGCAGTATTTT
CASSLERDPTDTQYF
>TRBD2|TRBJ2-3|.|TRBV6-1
TGTGCCAGCAGTGAAGCGGGAGGGCTGTCCACAGATACGCAGTATTTT
CASSEAGGLSTDTQYF
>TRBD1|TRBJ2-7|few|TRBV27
TGTGCCAGCAGTTTAGGGACAGGGTCCTACGAGCAGTACTTC
CASSLGTGSYEQYF
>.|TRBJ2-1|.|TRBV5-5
TGTGCCAGCAGCTCACAGGGACGACGACTCAATGAGCAGTTCTTC
CASSSQGRRLNEQFF
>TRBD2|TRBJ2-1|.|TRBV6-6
TGTGCCAGCAGCCTACTAGCGGCCTACAATGAGCAGTTCTTC
CASSLLAAYNEQFF
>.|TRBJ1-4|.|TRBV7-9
TGTGCCAGCAGCTCCCTGTCGGGGTACAGGGTAGAAAAACTGTTTTTT
CASSSLSGYRVEKLFF
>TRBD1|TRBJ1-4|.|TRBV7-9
TGTGCCAGCAGCCGGACAGGGGGCGATGAAAAACTGTTTTTT
CASSRTGGDEKLFF
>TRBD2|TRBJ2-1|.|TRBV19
TGTGCCAGTACCCTGGGGGGCGGACTAGCGGGAGGGAGTGAGCAGTTCTTC
CASTLGGGLAGGSEQFF
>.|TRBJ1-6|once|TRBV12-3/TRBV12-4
TGTGCCAGCAGTGAGCAGGAAAATTCACCCCTCCACTTT
CASSEQENSPLHF
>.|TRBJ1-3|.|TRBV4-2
TGTGCCAGCAGCCAAGACAGTAACTCTGGAAACACCATATATTTT
CASSQDSNSGNTIYF
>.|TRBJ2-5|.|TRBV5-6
TGTGCCAGCAGCTTTTTAGGGGTAGAGACCCAGTACTTC
CASSFLGVETQYF
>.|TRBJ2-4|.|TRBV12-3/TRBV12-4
TGTGCCAGCAGTTTAGGCGGCAGCATTCAGTACTTC
CASSLGGSIQYF
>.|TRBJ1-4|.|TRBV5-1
TGCGCCAGCAGCCAGGGTTCCACTAATGAAAAACTGTTTTTT
CASSQGSTNEKLFF
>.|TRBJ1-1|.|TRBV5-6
TGTGCCAGCAGCCGCGGGATCAAGAACACTGAAGCTTTCTTT
CASSRGIKNTEAFF
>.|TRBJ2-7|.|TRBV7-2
TGTGCCAGCAGCCCCGCCCAGGGGGGTTACGAGCAGTACTTC
CASSPAQGGYEQYF
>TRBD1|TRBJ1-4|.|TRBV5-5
TGTGCCAGCAGCCGGGACAGGGGAACTAATGAAAAACTGTTTTTT
CASSRDRGTNEKLFF
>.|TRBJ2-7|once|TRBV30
TGTGCCTGGAGTTCGAGTTCCTACGAGCAGTACTTC
CAWSSSSYEQYF
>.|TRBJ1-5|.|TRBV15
TGTGCCACCAGCAGAGACAAGGGGTTCAATCAGCCCCAGCATTTT
CATSRDKGFNQPQHF
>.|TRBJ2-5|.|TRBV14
TGTGCCAGCAGCCTGGGGGTAATCCGGACCCAGTACTTC
CASSLGVIRTQYF
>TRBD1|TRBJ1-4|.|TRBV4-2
TGTGCCAGCAGCCAAGGGCGGGACAGATTTGAAAAACTGTTTTTT
CASSQGRDRFEKLFF
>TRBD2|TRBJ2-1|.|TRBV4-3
TGCGCCAGCAGCCAAGATAACCAGCGGGAGATCTATGAGCAGTTCTTC
CASSQDNQREIYEQFF
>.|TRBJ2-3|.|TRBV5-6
TGTGCCAGCAGCTTCGGGACTTCCACAGATACGCAGTATTTT
CASSFGTSTDTQYF
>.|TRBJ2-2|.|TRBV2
TGTGCCAGCAATGCCGGGCTAAACACCGGGGAGCTGTTTTTT
CASNAGLNTGELFF
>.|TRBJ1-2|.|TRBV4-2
TGTGCCAGCAGCCAAGATCCCGCAACGGATGGCTACACCTTC
CASSQDPATDGYTF
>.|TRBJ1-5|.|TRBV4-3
TGCGCCAGCAGCCAAGTCGTGACCCCCGGCCAGCCCCAGCATTTT
CASSQVVTPGQPQHF
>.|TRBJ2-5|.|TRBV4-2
TGTGCCAGCAGCCAAGAATTCAGGCCGGCGGTGACCCAGTACTTC
CASSQEFRPAVTQYF
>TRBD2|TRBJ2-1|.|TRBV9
TGTGCCAGCAGCGCTTTAACTAGCGGGCGCTACAATGAGCAGTTCTTC
CASSALTSGRYNEQFF
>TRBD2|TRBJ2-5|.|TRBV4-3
TGCGCCAGCAGCCAGACTAGCGGGAATCAAGAGACCCAGTACTTC
CASSQTSGNQETQYF